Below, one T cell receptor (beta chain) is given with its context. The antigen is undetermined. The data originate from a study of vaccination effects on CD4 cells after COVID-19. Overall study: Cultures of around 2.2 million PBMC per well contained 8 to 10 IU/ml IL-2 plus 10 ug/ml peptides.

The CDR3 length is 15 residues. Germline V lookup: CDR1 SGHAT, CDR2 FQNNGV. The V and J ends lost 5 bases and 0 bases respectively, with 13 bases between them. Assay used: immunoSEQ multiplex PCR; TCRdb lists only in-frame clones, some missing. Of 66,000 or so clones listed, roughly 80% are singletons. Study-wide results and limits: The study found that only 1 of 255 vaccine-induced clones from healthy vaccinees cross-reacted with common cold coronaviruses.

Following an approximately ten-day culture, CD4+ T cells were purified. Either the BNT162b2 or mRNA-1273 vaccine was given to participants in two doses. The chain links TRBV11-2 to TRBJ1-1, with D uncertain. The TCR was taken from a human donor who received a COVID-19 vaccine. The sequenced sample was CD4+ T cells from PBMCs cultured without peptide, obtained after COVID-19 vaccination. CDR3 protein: CASSPRRLLNTEAFF. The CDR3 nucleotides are TGTGCCAGCAGCCCCCGTCGGTTACTGAACACTGAAGCTTTCTTT.